The source of this TCR beta chain is a study of breast tumors, draining lymph nodes, adjacent tissues (dated by TCRdb to about 2016). Broadly, across the study: TCR beta repertoires were compared across tumor, adjacent nontumor tissue and axillary lymph nodes obtained from breast cancer patients. The study aimed to assess the relationships and possible T-cell exchange between tumor, surrounding tissue and draining lymph node repertoires in human breast cancer.

Sequenced on an Illumina HiSeq 2000. TCR beta chain libraries were generated by multiplex PCR amplification. The amplified TCR beta chain products were analyzed by high-throughput sequencing. TCRdb reprocessing: public reads trimmed at Q25 with fastp, clones called with MiXCR, in-frame beta chains kept. A single entry per CDR3 protein holds the most common genes and DNA from its merged rows. The sample table records tens of thousands of distinct CDR3 sequences; 68% of these occur just once. In total, the top ten clones hold 20% to 30% of the sample. The germline ends are 14 bases apart after V is trimmed by 1 base and J by 5 bases. Including the terminal cysteine and phenylalanine, the CDR3 comprises 14 residues. Kept here is only the CDR3 DNA, which spans 42 bases and is read in frame from base 1. The germline V gene (reference sequence) sets CDR1 to DFQATT and CDR2 to SNEGSKA. The research as a whole found: The data were considered consistent with most tumor T cells being derived from the lymph node and subsequently expanding within tumor tissue. Tumor T-cell repertoires showed less diversity than lymph node repertoires and more diversity than nontumor tissue repertoires, and tumor T-cell repertoires showed preferential V and J gene usage. The conclusion that tumor T cells originate in lymph nodes was presented as consistent with a hypothesis rather than as directly demonstrated. Tumor and nontumor tissue repertoires were significantly more similar in luminal-like than in basal-like breast cancer.

The adjacent samples were made up of nontumor breast tissue that surrounded the tumor. Details on this clonotype: Which antigen it targets is not known. Qualities for individual bases were not recorded, and no much larger clone is one base off.

Source material: tumor-adjacent breast tissue. This receptor chain uses TRBV20-1 and TRBJ2-5; the D element might be TRBD1 or TRBD2, as each aligns at 7 bases. The origin of this receptor is a female donor with breast cancer. Some clones in this sample may be carry-over from other donors' samples. The sequence in DNA is TGCAGTGCTAGAGGACAGGGAGGGAGTGAGACCCAGTACTTC. This is translated as CSARGQGGSETQYF.